The 4 T cell receptor beta chains below were found in one sample sequenced in a study of blood T cell repertoires in COVID-19. Sequenced by immunoSEQ multiplex PCR; TCRdb stores in-frame clones only, minus some. The table records fewer than 350,000 clones, approximately 90% of them present only once. The sample comprised peripheral blood. Receptor source: a man aged 35-49 years with acute or convalescent COVID-19.

The sample holds one count of this clone. This chain connects TRBV19 to TRBJ1-1, with TRBD1 identical over 7 bases. This CDR3 is 14 amino acids long. V shed 7 bases and J 3 bases; nucleotides not matched to a gene: 8. Germline values: CDR1 LNHDA, CDR2 SQIVND (reference sequence). CDR3 in DNA: TGTGCCAGTAAAGAGACAGGGTGGGACACTGAAGCTTTCTTT. Amino acids: CASKETGWDTEAFF.

The table lists this clone with a count of one. This chain connects TRBV2 to TRBJ1-1; TRBD1 matches at 8 bases. Trimming took 6 bases from V and 5 from J; bases not matched to a gene: 5. The CDR3 has 13 amino acids. Germline loops: CDR1 SNHLY, CDR2 FYNNEI. CDR3 protein: CASSGQGRTEAFF. Written as DNA, the CDR3 is TGTGCCAGCAGCGGACAGGGAAGGACTGAAGCTTTCTTT.

This clone was seen a handful of times. The genes are TRBV2 and TRBJ1-5; TRBD1 matches 8 bases. The germline V gene encodes CDR1 SNHLY and CDR2 FYNNEI. The CDR3 loop spans 15 amino acids. The V segment lost 6 bases and the J segment 5 bases; nucleotides outside the gene matches: 9. CDR3 loop: CASSSGQGVDQPQHF. CDR3 nucleotides: TGTGCCAGCAGCTCTGGACAGGGAGTAGATCAGCCCCAGCATTTT.

The CDR3 DNA is TGCAGTGCCCATGGGAGTTACGAGCAGTACTTC. It codes for CSAHGSYEQYF. V is TRBV20-1 and J is TRBJ2-7; a weak D match, TRBD2 (5 bases). The V and J ends lost 6 bases and 4 bases respectively, with 10 bases between them. The V gene's germline CDR1 is DFQATT and CDR2 SNEGSKA (reference sequence). CDR3 length: 11 residues.